This entry is about one T cell receptor beta chain. Antigen unknown. Germline V lookup: CDR1 SGDLS, CDR2 YYNGEE. Trimming took off 0 bases at V and 4 bases at J, with 13 bases between the two ends. CDR3 length equals 16 residues. Treatment: oral pan-JAK inhibitor, 5-10 mg twice daily. Peripheral blood, together with lesional scalp punch biopsies, was collected from alopecia areata patients. Extraction of RNA preceded its reverse transcription into cDNA, which served as the sequencing template. TCRdb keeps only in-frame clones here, not all; method: immunoSEQ multiplex PCR. Among about 220,000 clones, about 50% were seen once, and the ten largest hold about 1.6%. This sample was included in a study of CD8+ T cells in alopecia areata. Findings and limits, study-wide: Administration of tofacitinib significantly diminished scalp clonality and expanded CD8+ clones within the top 100.

The sequence derives from a human donor with alopecia areata. J is TRBJ2-2 and V is TRBV9; a possible D gene is TRBD2 (6 bases). The sequencing used CD4+ T cells sorted from blood, collected at week 4, from a patient treated with tofacitinib. The CDR3 spells CASSVGVSGVTGELFF. Written as DNA, the CDR3 is TGTGCCAGCAGCGTAGGGGTTAGCGGAGTCACCGGGGAGCTGTTTTTT.